This T cell receptor beta chain was identified in a study of cytomegalovirus exposure and HLA in healthy donors. General study points: In a later analysis, across HLA loci, associated TCR counts were highest for DRB1, lowest for HLA-C. Researchers reported in a later analysis that common viral pathogens appeared linked to several top clusters. Prediction of most subjects' HLA-A and HLA-B alleles by TCR beta sequences was reportedly accurate. Association of a missense DCLRE1C variant with TCR beta V- and J-gene trimming was reported in a later analysis.

PCR employed 60 Vbeta and 13 Jbeta primers. This table comes from immunoSEQ multiplex PCR, and its TCRdb copy is limited to in-frame clones, with some not included. The table includes nearly 200,000 clones, more than 75% detected once. With respect to this clone: What it recognizes is unknown.

This clonotype was sampled from a man aged 25-40 years in good health and CMV-seronegative. Sequencing was carried out using PBMCs.

The chain's CDR3 is CASSLTGPSGYEQYF. CDR3 in DNA: TGTGCCAGCAGCTTAACAGGGCCCTCGGGCTACGAGCAGTACTTC. The chain is built from TRBV7-9 and TRBJ2-7, with D perhaps matching TRBD1 (6 bases). The V gene's germline CDR1 is SEHNR and CDR2 FQNEAQ (reference sequence). The CDR3 is 15 residues long. Trimming left V 2 bases short and J 3 bases short, with 14 bases between.